The next 5 T cell receptor beta chains were all read from a single sample in a study of cytomegalovirus exposure and HLA in healthy donors. The PCR contained 60 Vbeta and 13 Jbeta primers. Only in-frame clones appear in the TCRdb table, and some are missing; sequencing was by immunoSEQ multiplex PCR. The sample holds fewer than 250,000 clones, approximately 79% seen once. Sequenced material: PBMCs. The receptors stem from a woman aged 18-35 years in good health and CMV-seronegative.

The chain joins TRBV6-1 to TRBJ1-2, with D possibly being TRBD1 (5 bases). Germline CDR1 reads MNHNS; CDR2 reads SASEGT. The V gene lost 2 bases and the J gene lost 4 bases, with 11 bases spanning the gap. The CDR3 length is 14 residues. The chain's CDR3 is CASSESGGTYGYTF. CDR3 sequence (DNA): TGTGCCAGCAGTGAATCTGGGGGGACCTATGGCTACACCTTC.

This clone occurred once. The rearrangement links TRBV10-3 to TRBJ1-4; tentative D call: TRBD1 (6 bases). Trimming stripped 0 bases from V and 6 bases from J, with 11 bases between. CDR3 length equals 15 residues. Germline V gives CDR1 ENHRY, CDR2 SYGVKD. The CDR3 spells CAISESRDTYEKLFF. In nucleotides, the CDR3 is TGTGCCATCAGTGAGTCCCGGGACACCTATGAAAAACTGTTTTTT.

The chain uses TRBV7-9 and TRBJ2-1, with 9 bases fitting TRBD2. The CDR3 totals 15 residues. The germline V gene encodes CDR1 SEHNR and CDR2 FQNEAQ (reference sequence). Unmatched junction bases numbered 10, after V lost 7 bases and J lost 6 bases. CDR3 bases: TGTGCCAGCACCCCGGCGGCTAGCGGGATCAATGAGCAGTTCTTC. As protein: CASTPAASGINEQFF.

This clone is a singleton in its sample. The chain uses TRBV19 and TRBJ1-4; no reliable D call. V shed 5 bases and J shed 0 bases, with 7 bases lying between them. Germline CDR1 and CDR2: LNHDA and SQIVND (reference sequence). The CDR3 is 14 residues long. The CDR3 sequence: CASSFGTTNEKLFF. The CDR3 DNA follows: TGTGCCAGTAGTTTCGGGACAACTAATGAAAAACTGTTTTTT.

Worth noting for this clone: This specimen includes other DNA sequences encoding the same CDR3. The chain links TRBV5-1 to TRBJ1-1; D possibly corresponds to TRBD1 (5 bases). The CDR3 contains 13 residues. Germline CDR1 is SGHRS and CDR2 is YFSETQ. Trimming stripped 7 bases from V and 5 bases from J, with 15 bases between. The CDR3 reads CASLSRGGTEAFF. The CDR3 bases are TGCGCCAGCCTTTCGAGGGGAGGAACTGAAGCTTTCTTT.